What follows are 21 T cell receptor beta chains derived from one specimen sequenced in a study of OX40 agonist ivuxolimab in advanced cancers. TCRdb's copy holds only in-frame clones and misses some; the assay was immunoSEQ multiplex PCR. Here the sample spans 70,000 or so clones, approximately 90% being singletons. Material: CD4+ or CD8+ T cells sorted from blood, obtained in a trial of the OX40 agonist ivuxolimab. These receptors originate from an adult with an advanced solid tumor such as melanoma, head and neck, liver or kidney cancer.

CDR3 nucleotides: TGCAGCGTTGCTAACACCAACACCGGGGAGCTGTTTTTT. This gives the protein CSVANTNTGELFF. The chain is built from TRBV29-1 and TRBJ2-2, with D unclear. The germline gives CDR1 SQVTM, CDR2 ANQGSEA. The CDR3 is 13 residues long. Between the trimmed V and J ends, which lost 4 bases and 2 bases, there was a span of 8 bases.

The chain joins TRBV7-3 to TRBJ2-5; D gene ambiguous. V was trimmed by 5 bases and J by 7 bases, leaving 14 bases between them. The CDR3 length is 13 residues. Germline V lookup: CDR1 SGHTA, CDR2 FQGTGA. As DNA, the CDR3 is TGTGCCAGCAGCCAAATGGCTACCCGGACCCAGTACTTC. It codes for CASSQMATRTQYF.

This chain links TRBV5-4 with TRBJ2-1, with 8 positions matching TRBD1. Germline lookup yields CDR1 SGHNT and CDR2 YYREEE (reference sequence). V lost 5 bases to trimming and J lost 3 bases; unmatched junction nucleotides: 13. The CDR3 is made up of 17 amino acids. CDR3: CASRAGTGPSVYNEQFF. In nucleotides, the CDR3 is TGTGCCAGCAGGGCCGGGACAGGTCCCTCCGTCTACAATGAGCAGTTCTTC.

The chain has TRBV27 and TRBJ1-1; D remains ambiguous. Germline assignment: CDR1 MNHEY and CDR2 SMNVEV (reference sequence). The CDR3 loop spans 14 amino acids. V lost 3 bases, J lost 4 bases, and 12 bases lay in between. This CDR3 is CASSLDRLGTEAFF. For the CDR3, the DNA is TGTGCCAGCAGTTTGGATAGGTTGGGCACTGAAGCTTTCTTT.

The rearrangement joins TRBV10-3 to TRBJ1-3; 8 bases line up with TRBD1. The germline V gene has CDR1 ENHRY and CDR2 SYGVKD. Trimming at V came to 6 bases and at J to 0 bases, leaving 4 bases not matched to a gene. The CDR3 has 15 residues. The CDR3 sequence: CAIRQTGDSGNTIYF. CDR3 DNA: TGTGCCATCAGGCAGACAGGGGACTCTGGAAACACCATATATTTT.

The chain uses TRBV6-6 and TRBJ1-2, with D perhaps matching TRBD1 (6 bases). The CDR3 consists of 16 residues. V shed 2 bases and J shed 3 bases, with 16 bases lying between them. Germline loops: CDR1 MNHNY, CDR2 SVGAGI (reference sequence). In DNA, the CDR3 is TGTGCCAGCAGTTACGCTAGGGAGGGGGGGTACTATGGCTACACCTTC. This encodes CASSYAREGGYYGYTF.

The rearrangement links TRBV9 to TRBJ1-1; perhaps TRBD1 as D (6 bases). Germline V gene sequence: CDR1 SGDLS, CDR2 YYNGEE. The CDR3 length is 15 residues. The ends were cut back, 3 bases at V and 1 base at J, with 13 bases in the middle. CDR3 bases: TGTGCCAGCAGCGCCCATCCGACAGGGAACACTGAAGCTTTCTTT. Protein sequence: CASSAHPTGNTEAFF. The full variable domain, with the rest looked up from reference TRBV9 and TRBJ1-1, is DSGVTQTPKHLITATGQRVTLRCSPRSGDLSVYWYQQSLDQGLQFLIQYYNGEERAKGNILERFSAQQFPDLHSELNLSSLELGDSALYFCASSAHPTGNTEAFFGQGTRLTVV.

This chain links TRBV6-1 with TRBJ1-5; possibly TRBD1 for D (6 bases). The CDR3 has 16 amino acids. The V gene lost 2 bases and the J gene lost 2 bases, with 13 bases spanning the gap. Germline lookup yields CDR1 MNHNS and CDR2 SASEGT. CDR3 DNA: TGTGCCAGCAGTGAAACTTTCACAGGGCGCAATCAGCCCCAGCATTTT. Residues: CASSETFTGRNQPQHF.

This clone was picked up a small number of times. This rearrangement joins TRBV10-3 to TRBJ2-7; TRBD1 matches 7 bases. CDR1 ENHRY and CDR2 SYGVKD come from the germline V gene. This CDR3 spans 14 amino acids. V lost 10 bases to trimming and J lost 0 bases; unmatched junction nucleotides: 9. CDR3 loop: CATVGGLSSYEQYF. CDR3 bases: TGTGCCACCGTAGGGGGCCTTAGCTCCTACGAGCAGTACTTC.

This CDR3 is CAAENDRVPGEKLFF. In DNA form, the CDR3 reads TGTGCCGCGGAGAATGACAGGGTTCCTGGTGAAAAACTGTTTTTT. The rearrangement joins TRBV28 to TRBJ1-4; 7 nucleotides line up with TRBD1. Germline CDR1 reads MDHEN; CDR2 reads SYDVKM. The CDR3 has 15 residues. V gave up 11 bases and J gave up 7 bases; unmatched junction bases: 16.

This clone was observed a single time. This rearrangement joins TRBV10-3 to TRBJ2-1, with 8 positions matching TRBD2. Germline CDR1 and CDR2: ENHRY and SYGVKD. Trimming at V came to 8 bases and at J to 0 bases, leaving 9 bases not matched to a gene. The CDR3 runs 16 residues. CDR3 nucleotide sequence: TGTGCCATCGACCGGGAGGGCGCCAGCTCCTACAATGAGCAGTTCTTC. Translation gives CAIDREGASSYNEQFF.

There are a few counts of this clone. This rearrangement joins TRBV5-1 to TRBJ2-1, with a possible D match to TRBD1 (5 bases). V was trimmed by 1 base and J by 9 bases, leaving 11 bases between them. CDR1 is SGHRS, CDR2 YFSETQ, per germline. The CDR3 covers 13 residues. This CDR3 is CASSLFRAGEQFF. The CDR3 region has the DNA TGCGCCAGCAGCTTGTTCAGGGCCGGTGAGCAGTTCTTC. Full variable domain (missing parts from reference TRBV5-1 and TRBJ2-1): KAGVTQTPRYLIKTRGQQVTLSCSPISGHRSVSWYQQTPGQGLQFLFEYFSETQRNKGNFPGRFSGRQFSNSRSEMNVSTLELGDSALYLCASSLFRAGEQFFGPGTRLTVL.

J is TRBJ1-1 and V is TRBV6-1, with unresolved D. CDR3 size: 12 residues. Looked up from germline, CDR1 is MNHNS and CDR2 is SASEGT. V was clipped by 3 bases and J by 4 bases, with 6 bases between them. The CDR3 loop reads CASSESATEAFF. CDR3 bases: TGTGCCAGCAGTGAGTCGGCCACTGAAGCTTTCTTT.

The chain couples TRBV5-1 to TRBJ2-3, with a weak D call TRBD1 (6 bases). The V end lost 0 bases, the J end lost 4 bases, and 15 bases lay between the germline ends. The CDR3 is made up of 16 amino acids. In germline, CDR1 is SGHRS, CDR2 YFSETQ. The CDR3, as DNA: TGCGCCAGCAGCTTGGATGGCAGGGGCGCCGCAGATACGCAGTATTTT. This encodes CASSLDGRGAADTQYF.

CDR3 nucleotide sequence: TGTGCCAGCACCTTGGGGGGGAAAGGAAACACCATATATTTT. Translated: CASTLGGKGNTIYF. The chain joins TRBV6-5 to TRBJ1-3, with D perhaps matching TRBD1 (5 bases). V was trimmed by 7 bases and J by 4 bases, leaving 14 bases between them. Germline V gene lookup returns CDR1 MNHEY and CDR2 SVGAGI. This CDR3 is 14 amino acids long.

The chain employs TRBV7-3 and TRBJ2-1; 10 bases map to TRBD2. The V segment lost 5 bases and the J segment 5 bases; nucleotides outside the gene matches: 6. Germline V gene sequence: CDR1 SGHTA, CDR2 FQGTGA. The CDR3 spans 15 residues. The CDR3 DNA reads TGTGCCAGCAGCCCTCAGGGACTAGCGAACAATGAGCAGTTCTTC. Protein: CASSPQGLANNEQFF. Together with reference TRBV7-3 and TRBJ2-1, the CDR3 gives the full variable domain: GAGVSQTPSNKVTEKGKYVELRCDPISGHTALYWYRQSLGQGPEFLIYFQGTGAADDSGLPNDRFFAVRPEGSVSTLKIQRTERGDSAVYLCASSPQGLANNEQFFGPGTRLTVL.

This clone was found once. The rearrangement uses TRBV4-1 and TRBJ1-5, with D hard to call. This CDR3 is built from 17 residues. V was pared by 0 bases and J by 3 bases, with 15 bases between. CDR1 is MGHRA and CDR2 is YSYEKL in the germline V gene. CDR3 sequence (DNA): TGCGCCAGCAGCCAAGAAACTACCGGTCCCCTCAATCAGCCCCAGCATTTT. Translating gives CASSQETTGPLNQPQHF.

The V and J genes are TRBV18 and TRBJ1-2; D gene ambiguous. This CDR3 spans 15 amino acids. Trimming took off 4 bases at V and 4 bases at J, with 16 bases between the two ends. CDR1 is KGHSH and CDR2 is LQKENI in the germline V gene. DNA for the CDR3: TGTGCCAGCTCACGTCAGCGTTTCGGCCCCTATGGCTACACCTTC. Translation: CASSRQRFGPYGYTF.

The CDR3 spells CASSPSRVSGNTIYF. CDR3 nucleotide sequence: TGTGCCAGCAGTCCGAGTCGGGTTTCTGGAAACACCATATATTTT. This chain joins TRBV7-8 and TRBJ1-3; D gene ambiguous. V lost 6 bases and J lost 1, with 13 bases in between. This CDR3 spans 15 amino acids. Per the germline V gene, CDR1 is SGHVS and CDR2 is FQNEAQ. Combining the CDR3 with reference TRBV7-8 and TRBJ1-3 gives the whole variable domain GAGVSQSPRYKVAKRGQDVALRCDPISGHVSLFWYQQALGQGPEFLTYFQNEAQLDKSGLPSDRFFAERPEGSVSTLKIQRTQQEDSAVYLCASSPSRVSGNTIYFGEGSWLTVV.

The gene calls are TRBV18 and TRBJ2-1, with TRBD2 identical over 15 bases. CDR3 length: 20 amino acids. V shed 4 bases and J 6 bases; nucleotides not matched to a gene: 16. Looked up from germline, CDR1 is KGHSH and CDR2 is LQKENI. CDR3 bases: TGTGCCAGCTCACGAGTAGCAGTTACAGGACTAGCGGGAGGGCCCAATGAGCAGTTCTTC. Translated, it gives CASSRVAVTGLAGGPNEQFF.

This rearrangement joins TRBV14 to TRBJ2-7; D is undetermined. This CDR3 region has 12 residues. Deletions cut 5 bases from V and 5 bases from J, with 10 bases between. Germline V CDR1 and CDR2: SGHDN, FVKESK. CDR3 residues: CASSYTAHEQYF. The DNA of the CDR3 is TGTGCCAGCAGCTACACAGCCCACGAGCAGTACTTC.